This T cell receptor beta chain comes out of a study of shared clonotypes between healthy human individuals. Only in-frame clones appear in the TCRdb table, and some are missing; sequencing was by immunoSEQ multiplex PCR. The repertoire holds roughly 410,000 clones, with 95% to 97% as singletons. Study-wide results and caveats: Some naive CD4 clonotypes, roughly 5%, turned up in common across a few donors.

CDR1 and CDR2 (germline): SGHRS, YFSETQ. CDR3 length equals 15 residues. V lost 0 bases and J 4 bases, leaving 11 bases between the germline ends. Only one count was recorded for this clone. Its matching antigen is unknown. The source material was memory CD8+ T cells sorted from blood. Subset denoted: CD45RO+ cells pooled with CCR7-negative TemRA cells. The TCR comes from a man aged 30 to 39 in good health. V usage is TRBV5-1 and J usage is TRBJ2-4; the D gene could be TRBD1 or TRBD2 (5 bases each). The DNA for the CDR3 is TGCGCCAGCAGCTTGGGAACAGGACTTAAAAACATTCAGTACTTC. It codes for CASSLGTGLKNIQYF.